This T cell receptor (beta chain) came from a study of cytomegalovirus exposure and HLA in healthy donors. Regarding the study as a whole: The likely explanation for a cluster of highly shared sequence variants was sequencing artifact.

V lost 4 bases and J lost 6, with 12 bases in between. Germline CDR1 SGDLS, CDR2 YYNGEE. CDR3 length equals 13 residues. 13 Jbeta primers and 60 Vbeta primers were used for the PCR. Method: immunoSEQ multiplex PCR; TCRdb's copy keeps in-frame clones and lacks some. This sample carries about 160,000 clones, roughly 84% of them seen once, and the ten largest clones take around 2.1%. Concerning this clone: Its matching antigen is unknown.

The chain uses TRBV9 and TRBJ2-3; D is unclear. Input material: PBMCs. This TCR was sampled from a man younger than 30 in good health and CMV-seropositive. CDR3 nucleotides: TGTGCCAGCAGCACCGGTCTCGGGGATACGCAGTATTTT. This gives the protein CASSTGLGDTQYF.